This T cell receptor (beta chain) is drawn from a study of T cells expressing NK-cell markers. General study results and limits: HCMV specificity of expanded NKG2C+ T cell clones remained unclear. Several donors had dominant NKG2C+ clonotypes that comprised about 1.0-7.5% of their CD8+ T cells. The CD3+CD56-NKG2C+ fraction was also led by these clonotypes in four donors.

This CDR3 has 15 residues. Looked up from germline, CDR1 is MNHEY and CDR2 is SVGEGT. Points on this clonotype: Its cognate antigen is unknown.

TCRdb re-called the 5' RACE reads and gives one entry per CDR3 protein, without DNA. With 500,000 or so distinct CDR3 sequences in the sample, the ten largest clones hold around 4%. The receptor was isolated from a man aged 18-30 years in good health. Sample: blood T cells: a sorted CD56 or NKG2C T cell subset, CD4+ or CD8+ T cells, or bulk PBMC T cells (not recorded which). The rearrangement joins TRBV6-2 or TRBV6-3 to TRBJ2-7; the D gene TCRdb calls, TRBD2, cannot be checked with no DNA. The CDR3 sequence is CASRAGTSGVYEQYF.